This T cell receptor beta chain was retrieved from a study of blood T cell repertoires in COVID-19. Looking at the study overall: From T cells, B-cell-depleted T cells, or PBMCs came the material, which was cDNA or gDNA.

Measured with immunoSEQ multiplex PCR; TCRdb has only the in-frame clones, and not every one. The table includes a few hundred thousand clones, approximately 84% detected once. The CDR3 is 18 residues long. V lost 1 base to trimming and J lost 3 bases; unmatched junction nucleotides: 12. Germline V gene sequence: CDR1 SGHVS, CDR2 FNYEAQ. Sequencing used PBMCs or T cells enriched from blood (not recorded which). The chain has TRBV7-6 and TRBJ2-7; the match to TRBD2 covers 10 bases. The clonotype originates from a man in his fifties or sixties who had recovered from COVID-19. CDR3 loop: CASSLGSGRFIANYEQYF. CDR3 nucleotides: TGTGCCAGCAGCTTAGGTAGCGGGAGGTTTATCGCGAACTACGAGCAGTACTTC.